The rows below give T cell receptor beta chains drawn from one sample of a study of shared clonotypes between healthy human individuals. Profiled with immunoSEQ multiplex PCR; TCRdb holds only in-frame clones, not every one. The table shows hundreds of thousands of clones, with roughly 95% occurring only once. Sequencing input: naive CD8+ T cells sorted from blood. These receptors came from a woman aged 25 to 39 in good health. Both conserved end residues are part of each CDR3. Fields, in order: J gene, D gene, V gene, clone size, CDR3 protein, CDR3 DNA. D genes are given only for firm matches. Only part of the rows carry a size: once, few, many, or a class if the clone is expanded.

>TRBJ2-5|TRBD2|TRBV7-2|few
CASSPLLRGGRGGETQYF
TGTGCCAGCAGCCCTTTGCTGCGGGGAGGGCGAGGAGGCGAGACCCAGTACTTC
>TRBJ2-7|.|TRBV11-2|.
CASSLYGSTYEQYF
TGTGCCAGCAGCTTATACGGGTCGACCTACGAGCAGTACTTC
>TRBJ2-2|.|TRBV19|.
CASSNGIWEPNTGELFF
TGTGCCAGTAGTAACGGAATATGGGAACCTAACACCGGGGAGCTGTTTTTT
>TRBJ2-7|TRBD1|TRBV30|.
CAWRSPGQGSHEQYF
TGTGCCTGGCGTTCCCCGGGACAGGGAAGCCACGAGCAGTACTTC
>TRBJ1-2|.|TRBV5-4|.
CASSLGGGYGYTF
TGTGCCAGCAGCCTGGGGGGCGGCTATGGCTACACCTTC
>TRBJ2-2|TRBD1|TRBV19|.
CASSIEGQPNTGELFF
TGTGCCAGTAGTATAGAGGGACAGCCGAACACCGGGGAGCTGTTTTTT
>TRBJ1-5|.|TRBV30|few
CAWGGMGQPQHF
TGTGCCTGGGGTGGAATGGGTCAGCCCCAGCATTTT
>TRBJ1-6|.|TRBV30|.
CAWSVPWQGASPLHF
TGTGCCTGGAGTGTACCCTGGCAGGGAGCGTCACCCCTCCACTTT
>TRBJ2-7|.|TRBV5-4|few
CASSPVGGSYEQYF
TGTGCCAGCAGCCCTGTAGGGGGTTCCTACGAGCAGTACTTC
>TRBJ1-1|.|TRBV9|.
CASSAHQGFVNTEAFF
TGTGCCAGCAGCGCCCACCAGGGGTTCGTGAACACTGAAGCTTTCTTT
>TRBJ1-1|.|TRBV6-1|.
CASSEVVPVFNTEAFF
TGTGCCAGCAGTGAAGTGGTCCCGGTCTTCAACACTGAAGCTTTCTTT
>TRBJ1-5|TRBD1|TRBV28|.
CASSPMGQISNQPQHF
TGTGCCAGCAGTCCCATGGGACAGATAAGCAATCAGCCCCAGCATTTT
>TRBJ2-7|TRBD1|TRBV15|.
CATWSSGQGDEQYF
TGTGCCACCTGGTCGTCGGGACAGGGGGACGAGCAGTACTTC
>TRBJ2-7|.|TRBV28|.
CASSPDSRNRRRDPYEQYF
TGTGCCAGCAGCCCTGACTCGCGAAACAGGCGGAGGGATCCCTACGAGCAGTACTTC
>TRBJ2-5|TRBD2|TRBV6-6|.
CASSRTSGAETQYF
TGTGCCAGCAGTCGGACTAGCGGGGCGGAGACCCAGTACTTC
>TRBJ1-2|.|TRBV10-3|.
CAISEEALSYGYTF
TGTGCCATCAGTGAGGAGGCCCTCTCCTATGGCTACACCTTC
>TRBJ2-7|TRBD2|TRBV27|.
CASSLTAGAYEQYF
TGTGCCAGCAGTTTAACAGCGGGGGCCTACGAGCAGTACTTC
>TRBJ1-1|TRBD1|TRBV4-1|.
CASSHRPGQKVNTEAFF
TGCGCCAGCAGCCATCGCCCGGGACAGAAGGTGAACACTGAAGCTTTCTTT
>TRBJ1-2|.|TRBV5-1|.
CASSLFGDDYGYTF
TGCGCCAGCAGCTTGTTTGGGGATGACTATGGCTACACCTTC
>TRBJ2-2|.|TRBV19|.
CASPSTDTGELFF
TGTGCCAGTCCCTCGACGGACACCGGGGAGCTGTTTTTT
>TRBJ2-1|.|TRBV29-1|.
CSGSTTGNEQFF
TGCAGCGGGTCCACCACAGGCAATGAGCAGTTCTTC
>TRBJ2-7|TRBD2|TRBV5-4|.
CASRVESGSSYEQYF
TGTGCCAGCAGAGTGGAGAGCGGGAGCTCCTACGAGCAGTACTTC
>TRBJ2-5|TRBD2|TRBV4-1|.
CASSRLTSGGETQYF
TGCGCCAGCAGCCGCCTGACTAGCGGCGGTGAGACCCAGTACTTC
>TRBJ2-7|TRBD2|TRBV27|once
CASSLSGSRFEQYF
TGTGCCAGCAGTTTAAGCGGGAGTCGTTTCGAGCAGTACTTC